The 8 T cell receptor beta chains in this list originate from one sample, sequenced in a study of beta chain features in type 1 diabetes (dated by TCRdb to the late 2010s). The library was made by the immunoSEQ multiplex PCR assay. All of the isolated RNA was reverse transcribed with the High Capacity cDNA Reverse Transcription Kit, so expressed TCRB transcripts were sequenced. This immuneACCESS table, as held by TCRdb, lists in-frame sequences with V and J called but not all clones. Of the missing ones, under half trace to an unresolved V gene in checked studies; the others have no known cause. Within this sample are approximately 160,000 clones, with 7.5% to 10% of them counted one time only. The ten largest clonotypes hold approximately 0.65% of the sample. Input material: central memory CD4+ T cells from blood. The receptors come from a man aged 18-30 years in good health.

This clone was counted a few times. The rearrangement links TRBV5-1 to TRBJ1-2; no definite D call. Deletions cut 3 bases from V and 4 bases from J, with 13 bases between. The CDR3 contains 14 residues. The germline gives CDR1 SGHRS, CDR2 YFSETQ. CDR3 bases: TGCGCCAGCAGCTGGGAGGACGTCACCTATGGCTACACCTTC. Its translation is CASSWEDVTYGYTF.

This clone was seen a handful of times. The CDR3 protein is CASSDRTGGKGEAFF. DNA of the CDR3: TGTGCCAGCAGCGATAGGACAGGGGGAAAGGGTGAAGCTTTCTTT. V and J are TRBV9 and TRBJ1-1; 10 bases are shared with TRBD1. This CDR3 is 15 amino acids long. Trimming cost V 3 bases and J 7 bases; bases outside gene matches: 9. Germline V gives CDR1 SGDLS, CDR2 YYNGEE.

There are a few counts of this clone. This chain joins TRBV10-3 and TRBJ2-7; the D is unclear. The CDR3 is made up of 14 amino acids. V was clipped by 2 bases and J by 2 bases, with 10 bases between them. From germline, CDR1 is ENHRY and CDR2 SYGVKD. The CDR3 here is CAISEQRRTYEQYF. DNA for the CDR3: TGTGCCATCAGTGAGCAGAGGCGTACCTACGAGCAGTACTTC.

This clone was seen at least ten times. The chain is built from TRBV28 and TRBJ2-7; TRBD1 aligns across 9 bases. CDR1 and CDR2 from the germline V gene are MDHEN and SYDVKM. The junction had 11 bases not matched to a gene; V was cut back by 6 bases and J by 5 bases. The CDR3 has 15 residues. CDR3 bases: TGTGCCAGCAGCCCATTTGCGGACAGGGGCAACGAGCAGTACTTC. This sequence encodes CASSPFADRGNEQYF.

The chain has TRBV5-6 and TRBJ2-5; 9 bases agree with TRBD1. Germline values: CDR1 SGHDT, CDR2 YYEEEE. The CDR3 sequence is 16 residues long. Germline trimming cut 5 bases from V and 5 bases from J; bases unmatched to any gene: 13. CDR3 amino acids: CASRARGTGLRETQYF. DNA of the CDR3: TGTGCCAGCAGAGCGCGGGGGACAGGGTTAAGGGAGACCCAGTACTTC.

In its sample, this clone was seen a few times. The chain is built from TRBV5-6 and TRBJ2-6; TRBD2 is a possible D gene (5 bases). The CDR3 spans 15 residues. Germline loops: CDR1 SGHDT, CDR2 YYEEEE. Trimming removed 4 bases from V and 2 bases from J, with 10 bases in between. CDR3 protein: CASSRFGAGANVLTF. CDR3 DNA: TGTGCCAGCAGCCGATTCGGGGCTGGGGCCAACGTCCTGACTTTC.

This clone was detected many times. This chain links TRBV2 with TRBJ1-2; a possible D gene is TRBD1 (6 bases). The CDR3 sequence is 12 residues long. The germline CDR1 and CDR2 sequences are SNHLY and FYNNEI. The V end was cut by 8 bases, the J end by 5 bases, with 12 bases between. In nucleotides, the CDR3 is TGTGCCAGCCGGGACATTCTGTATGGCTACACCTTC. Protein sequence: CASRDILYGYTF.

The rearrangement joins TRBV7-2 to TRBJ2-1, with D possibly being TRBD1 (5 bases). There are 14 residues in the CDR3. Germline CDR1 reads SGHTA; CDR2 reads FQGNSA. Trimming stripped 8 bases from V and 6 bases from J, with 17 bases between. The CDR3 coding sequence is TGTGCCAGCGACCGCGGAGTTAGGGGCAATGAGCAGTTCTTC. Its translation: CASDRGVRGNEQFF.